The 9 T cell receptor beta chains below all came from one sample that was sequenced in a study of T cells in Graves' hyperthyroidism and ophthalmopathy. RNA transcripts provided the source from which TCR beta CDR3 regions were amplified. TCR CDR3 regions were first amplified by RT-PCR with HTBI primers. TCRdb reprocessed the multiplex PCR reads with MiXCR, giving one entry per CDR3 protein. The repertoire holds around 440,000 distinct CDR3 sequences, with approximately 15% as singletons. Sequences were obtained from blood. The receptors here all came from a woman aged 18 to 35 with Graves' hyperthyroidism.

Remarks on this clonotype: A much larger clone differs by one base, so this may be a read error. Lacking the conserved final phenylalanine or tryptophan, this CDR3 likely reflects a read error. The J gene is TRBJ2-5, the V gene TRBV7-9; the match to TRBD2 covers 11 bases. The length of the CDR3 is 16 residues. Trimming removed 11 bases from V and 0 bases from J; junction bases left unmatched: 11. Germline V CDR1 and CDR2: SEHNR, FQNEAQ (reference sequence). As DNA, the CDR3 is TGTGCCTCCTCGCGCCCTAGCGGGGGGAACCAAGAGACCCAGTACCTC. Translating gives CASSRPSGGNQETQYL.

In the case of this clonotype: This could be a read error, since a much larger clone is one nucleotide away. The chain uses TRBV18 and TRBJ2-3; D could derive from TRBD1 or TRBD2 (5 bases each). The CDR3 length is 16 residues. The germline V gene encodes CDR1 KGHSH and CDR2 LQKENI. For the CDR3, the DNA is TGTGCCAGCCCACCACTCTGGGGGATTAGCACAGATACGCAGTATTTT. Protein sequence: CASPPLWGISTDTQYF.

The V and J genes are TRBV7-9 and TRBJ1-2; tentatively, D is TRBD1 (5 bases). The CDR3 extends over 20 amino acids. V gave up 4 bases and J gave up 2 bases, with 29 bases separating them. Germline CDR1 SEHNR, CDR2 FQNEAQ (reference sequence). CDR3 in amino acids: CASSYRGAGRGSAINYGYTF. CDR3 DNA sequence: TGTGCCAGCAGCTACCGTGGGGCAGGTCGTGGCTCTGCTATAAACTATGGCTACACCTTC.

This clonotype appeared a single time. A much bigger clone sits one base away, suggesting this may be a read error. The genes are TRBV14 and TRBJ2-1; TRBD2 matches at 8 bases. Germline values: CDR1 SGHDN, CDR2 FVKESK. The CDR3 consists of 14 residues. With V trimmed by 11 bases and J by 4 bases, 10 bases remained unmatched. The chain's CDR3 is CAGQTGTRYNEQFF. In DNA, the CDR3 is TGTGCCGGCCAGACCGGGACTAGGTACAATGAGCAGTTCTTC. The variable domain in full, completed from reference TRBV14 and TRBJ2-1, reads EAGVTQFPSHSVIEKGQTVTLRCDPISGHDNLYWYRRVMGKEIKFLLHFVKESKQDESGMPNNRFLAERTGGTYSTLKVQPAELEDSGVYFCAGQTGTRYNEQFFGPGTRLTVL.

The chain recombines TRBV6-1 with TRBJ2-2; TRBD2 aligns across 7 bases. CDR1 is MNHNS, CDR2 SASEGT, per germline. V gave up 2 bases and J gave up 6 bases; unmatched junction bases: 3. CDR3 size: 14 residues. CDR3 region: CASSERAGAGELFF. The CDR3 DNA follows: TGTGCCAGCAGTGAAAGGGCGGGAGCCGGGGAGCTGTTTTTT.

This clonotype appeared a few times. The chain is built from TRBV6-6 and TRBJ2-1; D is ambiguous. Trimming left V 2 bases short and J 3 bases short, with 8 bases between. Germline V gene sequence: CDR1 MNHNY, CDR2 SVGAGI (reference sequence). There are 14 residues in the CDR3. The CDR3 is CASSYDPRYNEQFF. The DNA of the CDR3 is TGTGCCAGCAGTTACGACCCCCGCTACAATGAGCAGTTCTTC.

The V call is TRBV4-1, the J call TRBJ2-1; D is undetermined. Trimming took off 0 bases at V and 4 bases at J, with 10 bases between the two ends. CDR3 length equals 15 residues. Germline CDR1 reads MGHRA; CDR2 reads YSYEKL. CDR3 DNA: TGCGCCAGCAGCCAAGATTCCGCGAGTTACAATGAGCAGTTCTTC. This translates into CASSQDSASYNEQFF.

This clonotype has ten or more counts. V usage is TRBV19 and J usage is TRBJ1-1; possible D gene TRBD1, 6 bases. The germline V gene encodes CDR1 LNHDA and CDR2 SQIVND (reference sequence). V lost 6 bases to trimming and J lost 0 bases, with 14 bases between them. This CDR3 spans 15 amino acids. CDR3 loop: CASSRGTILNTEAFF. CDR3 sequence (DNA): TGTGCCAGTAGCCGGGGGACAATTTTGAACACTGAAGCTTTCTTT.

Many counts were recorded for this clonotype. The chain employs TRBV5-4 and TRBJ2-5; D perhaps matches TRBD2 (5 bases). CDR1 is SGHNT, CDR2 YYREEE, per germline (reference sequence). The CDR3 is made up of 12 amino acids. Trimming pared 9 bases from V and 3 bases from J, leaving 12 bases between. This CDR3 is CATSTSEETQYF. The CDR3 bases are TGTGCCACCTCCACTAGTGAAGAGACCCAGTACTTC. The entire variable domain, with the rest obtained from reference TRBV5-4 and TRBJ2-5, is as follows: ETGVTQSPTHLIKTRGQQVTLRCSSQSGHNTVSWYQQALGQGPQFIFQYYREEENGRGNFPPRFSGLQFPNYSSELNVNALELDDSALYLCATSTSEETQYFGPGTRLLVL.